Sequencing of this T cell receptor beta chain was carried out in a study of shared clonotypes between healthy human individuals. As regards this clone: Its antigen is unknown.

Study observations and caveats: Even with large depth, rarefaction showed that sorted-subset sequencing was incomplete. A small donor pool kept down the genetic and exposure-history diversity that was represented. Memory subsets had estimated richness that was generally smaller than that of naive subsets.

The CDR3 contains 15 residues. The V and J ends lost 8 bases and 5 bases, in that order; junction bases with no gene match: 10. Germline lookup yields CDR1 MNHNS and CDR2 SASEGT. Original handling: Junction-only sequences without quality scores came from ImmunoSEQ, so filtering differed. Sequencing used immunoSEQ multiplex PCR; TCRdb keeps in-frame clones, though not all of them. V, J and clone size derive from that table, while D and trimming were established from the DNA sequence. Of under 2.5 million clones listed, around 92% are singletons. The sample consisted of naive CD4+ T cells from PBMCs. Subset indicated: CD45RA+ positively selected. The clonotype was recovered from a man aged 18 to 30 in good health. Some clones in this sample may be carry-over from other donors' samples. The chain recombines TRBV6-1 with TRBJ2-5; 11 nucleotides align to TRBD1. The CDR3 here is CASGRGQGDAETQYF. Here the CDR3 DNA reads TGTGCCAGCGGGAGGGGACAGGGGGATGCGGAGACCCAGTACTTC.